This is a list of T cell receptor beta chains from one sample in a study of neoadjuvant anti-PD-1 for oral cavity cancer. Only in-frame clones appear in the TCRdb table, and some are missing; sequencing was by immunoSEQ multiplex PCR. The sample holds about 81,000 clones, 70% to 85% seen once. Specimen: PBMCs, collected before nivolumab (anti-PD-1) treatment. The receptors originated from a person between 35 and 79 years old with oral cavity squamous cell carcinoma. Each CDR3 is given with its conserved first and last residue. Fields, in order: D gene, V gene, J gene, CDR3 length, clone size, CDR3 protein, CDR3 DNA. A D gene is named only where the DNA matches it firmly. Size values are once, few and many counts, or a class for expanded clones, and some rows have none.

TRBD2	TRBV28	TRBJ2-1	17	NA	CASSLSGALAGQVGQFF	TGTGCCAGCAGTTTATCGGGGGCGCTAGCGGGTCAGGTAGGGCAGTTCTTC
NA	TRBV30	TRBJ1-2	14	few	CAWSVRGKNYGYTF	TGTGCCTGGAGTGTACGAGGGAAGAACTATGGCTACACCTTC
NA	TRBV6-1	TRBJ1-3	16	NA	CASSEVRGVSGNTIYF	TGTGCCAGCAGTGAAGTAAGGGGAGTTTCTGGAAACACCATATATTTT
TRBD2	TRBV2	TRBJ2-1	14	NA	CASTGTSGRNEQFF	TGTGCCAGCACCGGGACTAGCGGGAGGAATGAGCAGTTCTTC
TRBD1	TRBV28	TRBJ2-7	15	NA	CASSLGQGTSYEQYF	TGTGCCAGCAGTTTAGGACAGGGTACCTCCTACGAGCAGTACTTC
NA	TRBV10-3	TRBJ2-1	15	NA	CAISESISSSDEQFF	TGTGCCATCAGTGAGTCGATAAGTTCAAGCGATGAGCAGTTCTTC
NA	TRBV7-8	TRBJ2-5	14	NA	CASSLARWQETQYF	TGTGCCAGCAGCTTAGCGAGGTGGCAAGAGACCCAGTACTTC
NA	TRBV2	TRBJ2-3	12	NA	CASSDDQDTQYF	TGTGCCAGCAGTGATGATCAAGATACGCAGTATTTT
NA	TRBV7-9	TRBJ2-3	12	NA	CASSDGAMTQYF	TGTGCCAGCAGCGACGGGGCAATGACGCAGTATTTT
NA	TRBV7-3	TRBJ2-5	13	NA	CASSLEGGETQYF	TGTGCCAGCAGCTTAGAGGGGGGAGAGACCCAGTACTTC
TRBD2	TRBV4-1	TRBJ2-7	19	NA	CASSQDLGLAGVGDSEQYF	TGCGCCAGCAGCCAAGATCTCGGACTAGCGGGAGTTGGGGACTCCGAGCAGTACTTC
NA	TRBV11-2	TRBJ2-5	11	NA	CASSLGETQYF	TGTGCCAGCAGCTTAGGAGAGACCCAGTACTTC
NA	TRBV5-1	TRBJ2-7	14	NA	CASSPDRSTYEQYF	TGCGCCAGCAGCCCCGACAGGTCAACCTACGAGCAGTACTTC
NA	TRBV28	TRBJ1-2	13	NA	CASSLWGGAGYTF	TGTGCCAGCAGTCTCTGGGGGGGGGCTGGCTACACCTTC
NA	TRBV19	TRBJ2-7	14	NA	CASSIQGSPYEQYF	TGTGCCAGTAGTATTCAGGGGTCGCCCTACGAGCAGTACTTC
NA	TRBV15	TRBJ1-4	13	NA	CATSRTSNEKLFF	TGTGCCACCAGCAGGACTTCAAATGAAAAACTGTTTTTT
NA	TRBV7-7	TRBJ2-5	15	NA	CASSPEGGGWETQYF	TGTGCTAGCAGCCCCGAGGGGGGCGGGTGGGAGACCCAGTACTTC
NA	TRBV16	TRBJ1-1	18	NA	CASSQIGSSTAARLEAFF	TGTGCCAGCAGCCAAATCGGGTCCTCTACGGCCGCCCGCCTTGAAGCTTTCTTT
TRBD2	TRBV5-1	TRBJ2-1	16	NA	CASSLVGLAGAGEQFF	TGCGCCAGCAGCTTGGTGGGACTAGCGGGAGCAGGGGAGCAGTTCTTC
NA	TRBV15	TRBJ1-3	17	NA	CATSSGEIRGTGNTIYF	TGTGCCACCAGCAGTGGAGAGATTAGGGGAACTGGAAACACCATATATTTT
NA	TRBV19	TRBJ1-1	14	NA	CASSLATLNTEAFF	TGTGCCAGTAGTCTGGCGACACTTAACACTGAAGCTTTCTTT
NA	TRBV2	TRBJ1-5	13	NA	CASSGVGNQPQHF	TGTGCCAGCAGTGGGGTCGGTAATCAGCCCCAGCATTTT
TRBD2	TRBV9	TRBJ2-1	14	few	CASSVRLAANEQFF	TGTGCCAGCAGCGTCCGGCTAGCGGCAAATGAGCAGTTCTTC
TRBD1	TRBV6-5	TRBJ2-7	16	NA	CASSYRDRGGTYEQYF	TGTGCCAGCAGTTACCGGGACAGGGGGGGGACCTACGAGCAGTACTTC
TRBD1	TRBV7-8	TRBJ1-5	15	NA	CASSFDREVGQPQHF	TGTGCCAGCAGCTTTGACAGGGAGGTAGGCCAGCCCCAGCATTTT
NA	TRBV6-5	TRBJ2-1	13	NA	CASKTLSSNEQFF	TGTGCCAGCAAGACACTCTCGAGCAATGAGCAGTTCTTC
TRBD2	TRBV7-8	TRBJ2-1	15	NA	CASRQGSSGSDEQFF	TGTGCCAGCAGGCAAGGGTCTAGCGGGAGCGATGAGCAGTTCTTC
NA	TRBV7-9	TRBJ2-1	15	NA	CASSPWLAVINWQFF	TGTGCCAGCAGCCCGTGGCTAGCAGTGATTAATTGGCAGTTCTTC
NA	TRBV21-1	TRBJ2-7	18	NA	CASSKARGLAGGLYEQYF	TGTGCCAGCAGCAAAGCTCGAGGACTAGCGGGAGGGCTGTACGAGCAGTACTTC
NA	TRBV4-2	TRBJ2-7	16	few	CASSYEPGLSSYEQYF	TGTGCCAGCAGCTATGAACCGGGACTGAGCTCCTACGAGCAGTACTTC
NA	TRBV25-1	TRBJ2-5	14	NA	CASSDPVYQETQYF	TGTGCCAGCAGTGACCCCGTGTACCAAGAGACCCAGTACTTC
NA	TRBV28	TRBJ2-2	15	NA	CASSPASTNTGELFF	TGTGCCAGCAGTCCGGCCAGCACGAACACCGGGGAGCTGTTTTTT
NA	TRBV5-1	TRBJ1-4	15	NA	CASSFEGGRLEKLFF	TGCGCCAGCAGTTTTGAGGGGGGGCGATTGGAAAAACTGTTTTTT
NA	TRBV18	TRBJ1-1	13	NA	CASSPNVVTEAFF	TGTGCCAGCTCACCAAACGTGGTTACTGAAGCTTTCTTT
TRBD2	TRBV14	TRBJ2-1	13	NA	CATGLAGSGEQFF	TGTGCCACTGGACTAGCGGGATCGGGTGAGCAGTTCTTC
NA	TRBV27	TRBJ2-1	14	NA	CASSHLSSYNEQFF	TGTGCCAGCAGTCACTTGAGCTCCTACAATGAGCAGTTCTTC
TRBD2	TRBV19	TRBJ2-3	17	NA	CASSSGVGLAGGDTQYF	TGTGCCAGTAGTTCGGGCGTCGGACTAGCGGGAGGGGATACGCAGTATTTT
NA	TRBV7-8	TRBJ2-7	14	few	CASSLSGARAEQYF	TGTGCCAGCAGCTTATCCGGAGCGAGGGCCGAGCAGTACTTC
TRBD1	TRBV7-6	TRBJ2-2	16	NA	CASSLAQGGGTGELFF	TGTGCCAGCAGCTTAGCGCAAGGGGGCGGGACCGGGGAGCTGTTTTTT
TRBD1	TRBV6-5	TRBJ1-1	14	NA	CASTISGTGTEAFF	TGTGCCAGCACCATATCCGGGACAGGGACTGAAGCTTTCTTT
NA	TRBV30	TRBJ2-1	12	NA	CAWSLMRREQFF	TGTGCCTGGAGTCTGATGAGGAGAGAGCAGTTCTTC
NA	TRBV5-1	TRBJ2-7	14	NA	CASSLGSPPSEQYF	TGCGCCAGCAGCTTGGGGAGCCCCCCATCCGAGCAGTACTTC
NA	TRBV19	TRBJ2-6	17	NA	CASSWGPVHSGANVLTF	TGTGCCAGTAGTTGGGGCCCAGTCCACTCTGGGGCCAACGTCCTGACTTTC
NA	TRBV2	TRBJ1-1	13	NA	CASSAEGLTEAFF	TGTGCCAGCAGTGCGGAGGGGCTGACTGAAGCTTTCTTT
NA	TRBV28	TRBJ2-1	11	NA	CASGSGDEQFF	TGTGCCAGCGGGAGTGGCGATGAGCAGTTCTTC
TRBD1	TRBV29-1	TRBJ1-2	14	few	CSVEDLGQAYGYTF	TGCAGCGTTGAAGATCTGGGACAGGCCTATGGCTACACCTTC
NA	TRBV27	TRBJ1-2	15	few	CASSFGAGPNYGYTF	TGTGCCAGCAGTTTTGGGGCAGGGCCGAACTATGGCTACACCTTC